The present T cell receptor (beta chain) was sequenced within a study of shared clonotypes between healthy human individuals. Study conclusions and caveats: Generation probabilities of non-shared clonotypes were lower (relative to those shared by all four donors).

As to this clone: Its cognate antigen is unknown.

The CDR3 sequence is 15 residues long. V was cut by 3 bases and J by 1 base, with 11 bases left in between. Germline V gene data show CDR1 as SGHDT and CDR2 as YYEEEE. The naive CD8 fraction comprised CD45RO-negative cells positively selected for CCR7 and excluded terminally differentiated effector memory CD45RA+ cells. A deep-level run was used for the assay. How the authors handled the data: With immunoSEQ giving junction-only sequences and no quality scores, filtering differed. Sequencing was performed with immunoSEQ multiplex PCR; in TCRdb, only in-frame clones are kept and a portion is missing. V and J calls and clone size are as listed in that table; D and trimming were resolved from the DNA. The table includes over 750,000 clones, about 97% detected once.

The chain has TRBV5-6 and TRBJ2-4, with D perhaps matching TRBD2 (5 bases). The clonotype comes from a man in his thirties or forties in good health. Sample: naive CD8+ T cells sorted from blood. DNA for the CDR3: TGTGCCAGCAGCTCCCTCGACTATGCCAAAAACATTCAGTACTTC. It translates to CASSSLDYAKNIQYF.